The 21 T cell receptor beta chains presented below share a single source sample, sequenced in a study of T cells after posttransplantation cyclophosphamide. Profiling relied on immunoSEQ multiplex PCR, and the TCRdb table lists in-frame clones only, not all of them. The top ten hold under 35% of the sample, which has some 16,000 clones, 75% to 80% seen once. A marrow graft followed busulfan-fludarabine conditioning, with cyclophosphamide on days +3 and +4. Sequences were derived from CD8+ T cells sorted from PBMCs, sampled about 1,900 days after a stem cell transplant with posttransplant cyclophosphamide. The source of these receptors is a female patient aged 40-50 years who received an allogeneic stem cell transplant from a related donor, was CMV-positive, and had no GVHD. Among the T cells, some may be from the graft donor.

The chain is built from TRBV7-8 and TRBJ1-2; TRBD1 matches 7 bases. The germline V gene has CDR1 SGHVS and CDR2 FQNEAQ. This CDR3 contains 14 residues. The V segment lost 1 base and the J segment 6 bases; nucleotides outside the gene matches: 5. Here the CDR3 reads CASSLDRGWDGYTF. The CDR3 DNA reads TGTGCCAGCAGCTTAGACAGGGGATGGGATGGCTACACCTTC.

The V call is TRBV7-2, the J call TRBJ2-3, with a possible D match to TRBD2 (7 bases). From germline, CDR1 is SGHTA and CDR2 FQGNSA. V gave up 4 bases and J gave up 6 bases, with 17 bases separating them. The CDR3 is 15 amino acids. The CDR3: CASSYGGGAGDTQYF. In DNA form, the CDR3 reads TGTGCCAGCAGCTACGGAGGGGGGGCGGGGGATACGCAGTATTTT. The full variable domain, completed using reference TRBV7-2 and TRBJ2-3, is GAGVSQSPSNKVTEKGKDVELRCDPISGHTALYWYRQSLGQGLEFLIYFQGNSAPDKSGLPSDRFSAERTGGSVSTLTIQRTQQEDSAVYLCASSYGGGAGDTQYFGPGTRLTVL.

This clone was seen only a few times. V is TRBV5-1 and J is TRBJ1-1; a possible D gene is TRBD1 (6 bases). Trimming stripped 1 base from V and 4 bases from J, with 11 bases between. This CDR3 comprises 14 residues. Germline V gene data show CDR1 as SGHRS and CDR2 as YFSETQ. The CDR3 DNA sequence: TGCGCCAGCAGCTTGACAGGGTTGGGCACTGAAGCTTTCTTT. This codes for CASSLTGLGTEAFF.

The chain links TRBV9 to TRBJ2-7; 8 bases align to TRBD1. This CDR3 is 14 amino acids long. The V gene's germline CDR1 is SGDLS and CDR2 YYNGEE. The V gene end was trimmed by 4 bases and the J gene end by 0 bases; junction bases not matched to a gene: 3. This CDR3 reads CASSPGGGSYEQYF. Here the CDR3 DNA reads TGTGCCAGCAGCCCAGGGGGCGGCTCCTACGAGCAGTACTTC.

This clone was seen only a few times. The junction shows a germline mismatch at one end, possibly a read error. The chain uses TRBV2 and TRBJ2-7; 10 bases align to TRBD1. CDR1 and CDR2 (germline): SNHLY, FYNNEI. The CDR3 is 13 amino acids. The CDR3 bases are TGTGCCAGCAGTGAATCCGTTTCGGGGACAGGGGACTTC. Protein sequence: CASSESVSGTGDF.

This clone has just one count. This CDR3 reads CASSLLRLAGGTSYNEQFF. The CDR3 bases are TGTGCCAGCAGCTTATTACGTCTAGCGGGGGGAACGTCCTACAATGAGCAGTTCTTC. The chain combines TRBV7-6 with TRBJ2-1; 11 positions match TRBD2. V trimming: 2 bases; J trimming: 1 base; junction bases outside the gene matches: 10. The CDR3 consists of 19 residues. Germline V gene lookup returns CDR1 SGHVS and CDR2 FNYEAQ.

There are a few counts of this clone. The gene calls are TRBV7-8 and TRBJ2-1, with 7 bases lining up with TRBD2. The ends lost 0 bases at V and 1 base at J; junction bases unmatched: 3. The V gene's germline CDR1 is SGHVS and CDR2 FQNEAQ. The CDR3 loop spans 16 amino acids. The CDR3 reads CASSLASGVSYNEQFF. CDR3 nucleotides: TGTGCCAGCAGCTTAGCCAGCGGGGTTTCCTACAATGAGCAGTTCTTC. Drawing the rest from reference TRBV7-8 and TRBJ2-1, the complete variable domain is GAGVSQSPRYKVAKRGQDVALRCDPISGHVSLFWYQQALGQGPEFLTYFQNEAQLDKSGLPSDRFFAERPEGSVSTLKIQRTQQEDSAVYLCASSLASGVSYNEQFFGPGTRLTVL.

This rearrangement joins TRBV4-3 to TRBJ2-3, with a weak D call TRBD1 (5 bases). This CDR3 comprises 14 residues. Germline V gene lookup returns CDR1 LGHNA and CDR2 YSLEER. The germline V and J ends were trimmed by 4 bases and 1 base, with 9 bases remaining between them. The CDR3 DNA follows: TGCGCCAGCAGCCCGGACATCGGCACAGATACGCAGTATTTT. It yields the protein CASSPDIGTDTQYF.

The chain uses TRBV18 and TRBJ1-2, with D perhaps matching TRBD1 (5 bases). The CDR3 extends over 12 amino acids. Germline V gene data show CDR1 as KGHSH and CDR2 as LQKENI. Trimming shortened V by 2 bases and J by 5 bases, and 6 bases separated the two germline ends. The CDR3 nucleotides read TGTGCCAGCTCACCAGGGGGGTATGGCTACACCTTC. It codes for CASSPGGYGYTF.

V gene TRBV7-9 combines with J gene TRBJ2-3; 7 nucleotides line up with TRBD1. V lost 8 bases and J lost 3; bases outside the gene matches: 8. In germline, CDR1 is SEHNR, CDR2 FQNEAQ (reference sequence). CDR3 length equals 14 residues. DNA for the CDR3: TGTGCCAGCCCCCCCCAGGGGGTAACAGATACGCAGTATTTT. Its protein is CASPPQGVTDTQYF.

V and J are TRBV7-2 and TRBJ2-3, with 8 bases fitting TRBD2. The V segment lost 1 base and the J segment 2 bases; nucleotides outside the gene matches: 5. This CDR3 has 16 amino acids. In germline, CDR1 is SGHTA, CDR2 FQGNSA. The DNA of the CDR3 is TGTGCCAGCAGCTTAGTAGCGGGGACTACCACAGATACGCAGTATTTT. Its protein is CASSLVAGTTTDTQYF.

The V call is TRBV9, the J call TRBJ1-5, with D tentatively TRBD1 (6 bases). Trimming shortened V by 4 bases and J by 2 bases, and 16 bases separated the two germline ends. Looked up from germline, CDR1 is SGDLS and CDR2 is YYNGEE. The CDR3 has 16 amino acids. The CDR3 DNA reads TGTGCCAGCAGCTCGAATGAGGGGGGGGGCAATCAGCCCCAGCATTTT. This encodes CASSSNEGGGNQPQHF.

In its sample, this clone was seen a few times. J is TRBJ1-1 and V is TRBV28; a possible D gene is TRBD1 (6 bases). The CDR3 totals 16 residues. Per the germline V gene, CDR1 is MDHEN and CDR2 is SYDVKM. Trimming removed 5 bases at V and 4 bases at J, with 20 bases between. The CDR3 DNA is TGTGCCAGCAGTCTCGGGGCGGGGGGCAGGGCCACTGAAGCTTTCTTT. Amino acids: CASSLGAGGRATEAFF.

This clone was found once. This chain's CDR3 is CASSQGGADEKLFF. The CDR3 DNA follows: TGTGCCAGCAGCCAAGGGGGCGCGGATGAAAAACTGTTTTTT. J is TRBJ1-4 and V is TRBV7-9; 7 nucleotides line up with TRBD1. The CDR3 has 14 amino acids. Germline V gene sequence: CDR1 SEHNR, CDR2 FQNEAQ (reference sequence). Germline trimming cut 5 bases from V and 6 bases from J; bases unmatched to any gene: 6.

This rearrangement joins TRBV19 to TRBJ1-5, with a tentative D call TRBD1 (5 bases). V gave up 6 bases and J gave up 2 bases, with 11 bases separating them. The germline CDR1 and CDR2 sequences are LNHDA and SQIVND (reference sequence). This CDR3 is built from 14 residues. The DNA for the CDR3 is TGTGCCAGTAGCGCAGGGATGGGCAATCAGCCCCAGCATTTT. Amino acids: CASSAGMGNQPQHF.

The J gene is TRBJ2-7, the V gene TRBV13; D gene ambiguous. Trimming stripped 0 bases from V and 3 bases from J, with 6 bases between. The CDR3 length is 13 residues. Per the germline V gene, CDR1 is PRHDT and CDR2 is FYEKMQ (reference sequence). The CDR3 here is CASSLGTGYEQYF. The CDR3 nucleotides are TGTGCCAGCAGCTTAGGAACCGGCTACGAGCAGTACTTC. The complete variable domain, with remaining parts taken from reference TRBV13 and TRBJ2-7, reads AAGVIQSPRHLIKEKRETATLKCYPIPRHDTVYWYQQGPGQDPQFLISFYEKMQSDKGSIPDRFSAQQFSDYHSELNMSSLELGDSALYFCASSLGTGYEQYFGPGTRLTVT.

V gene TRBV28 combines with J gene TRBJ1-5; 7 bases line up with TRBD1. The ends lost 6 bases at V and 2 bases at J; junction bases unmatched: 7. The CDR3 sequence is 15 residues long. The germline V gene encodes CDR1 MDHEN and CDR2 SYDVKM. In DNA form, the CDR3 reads TGTGCCAGCAGCAGAAGGGGGCTTGGCAATCAGCCCCAGCATTTT. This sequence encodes CASSRRGLGNQPQHF.

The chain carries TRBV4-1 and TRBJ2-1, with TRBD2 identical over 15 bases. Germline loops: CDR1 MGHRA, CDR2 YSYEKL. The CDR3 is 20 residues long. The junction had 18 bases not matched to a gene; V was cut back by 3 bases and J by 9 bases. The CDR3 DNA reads TGCGCCAGCAGCCACTGGGGCTCCGGCCCGACGGGACTAGCGGGGGGTGAGCAGTTCTTC. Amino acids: CASSHWGSGPTGLAGGEQFF.

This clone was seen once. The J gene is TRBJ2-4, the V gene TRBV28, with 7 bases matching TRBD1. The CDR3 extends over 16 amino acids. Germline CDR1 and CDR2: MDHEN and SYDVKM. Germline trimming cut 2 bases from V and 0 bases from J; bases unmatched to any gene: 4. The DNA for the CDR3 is TGTGCCAGCAGTTTAGGACAGGCCCTAGCCAAAAACATTCAGTACTTC. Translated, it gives CASSLGQALAKNIQYF.

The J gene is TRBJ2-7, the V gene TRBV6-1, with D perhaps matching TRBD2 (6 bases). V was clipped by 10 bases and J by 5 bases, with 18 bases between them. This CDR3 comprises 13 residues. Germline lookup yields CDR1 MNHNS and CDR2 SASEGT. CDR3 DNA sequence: TGTGCCACCACGGAGGGCGCGAGCGACGAGCAGTACTTC. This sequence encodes CATTEGASDEQYF.

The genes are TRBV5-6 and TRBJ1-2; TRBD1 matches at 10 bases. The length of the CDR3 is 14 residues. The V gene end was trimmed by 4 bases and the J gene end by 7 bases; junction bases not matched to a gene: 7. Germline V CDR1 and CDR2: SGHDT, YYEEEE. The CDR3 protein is CASSPTGGGRGYTF. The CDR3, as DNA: TGTGCCAGCAGCCCGACAGGGGGCGGCCGTGGCTACACCTTC.